This T cell receptor (beta chain) originates from a study of T cells in Graves' hyperthyroidism and ophthalmopathy. V dropped 5 bases and J dropped 0; count of bases not matched to a gene: 2. CDR1 is DFQATT, CDR2 SNEGSKA, per germline (reference sequence). The CDR3 sequence is 14 residues long. This clonotype was detected a few times. RNA transcripts served as the template for amplifying TCR beta CDR3 regions. With the HTBI primer set, the TCR CDR3 went through a first round of RT-PCR. TCRdb analysed the multiplex PCR reads with MiXCR anew, one entry per CDR3 protein. This repertoire shows about 560,000 distinct CDR3 sequences, around 17% found once; its top ten account for about 17%.

The genes are TRBV20-1 and TRBJ1-3; 9 bases line up with TRBD1. The specimen was blood. The receptor comes from a woman between 18 and 29 years old with Graves' hyperthyroidism. CDR3 in amino acids: CSAGDRVSGNTIYF. The CDR3 bases are TGCAGTGCTGGGGACAGGGTCTCTGGAAACACCATATATTTT.